These 3 T cell receptor beta chains share one sample of origin, sequenced in a study of blood T cell repertoires in COVID-19. Libraries were prepared by immunoSEQ multiplex PCR; TCRdb keeps only in-frame clonotypes and omits some of them. The repertoire holds around 400,000 clones, around 87% seen once, with under 3% in the top ten. Sequenced sample: peripheral blood. The source of these receptors is a woman aged 60 to 75 with COVID-19, enrolled during active disease.

This clone was detected only once. V and J are TRBV5-1 and TRBJ1-1, with D tentatively TRBD1 (5 bases). Germline V gives CDR1 SGHRS, CDR2 YFSETQ. This CDR3 region has 14 residues. Trimming removed 0 bases from V and 5 bases from J, with 11 bases in between. The CDR3 sequence: CASSLAGRKTEAFF. The CDR3 DNA is TGCGCCAGCAGCTTGGCAGGGCGGAAAACTGAAGCTTTCTTT. Full variable domain (remainder filled in from reference TRBV5-1 and TRBJ1-1): KAGVTQTPRYLIKTRGQQVTLSCSPISGHRSVSWYQQTPGQGLQFLFEYFSETQRNKGNFPGRFSGRQFSNSRSEMNVSTLELGDSALYLCASSLAGRKTEAFFGQGTRLTVV.

The chain joins TRBV6-5 to TRBJ2-1; 8 nucleotides align to TRBD1. CDR3 length equals 11 residues. Germline V gene data show CDR1 as MNHEY and CDR2 as SVGAGI. V gave up 4 bases and J gave up 10 bases; unmatched junction bases: 0. The CDR3 sequence: CASSWTGEQFF. The CDR3 coding sequence is TGTGCCAGCAGTTGGACAGGGGAGCAGTTCTTC.

This chain joins TRBV18 and TRBJ1-4; D unresolved. The V end lost 2 bases, the J end lost 0 bases, and 10 bases lay between the germline ends. The CDR3 consists of 16 residues. Germline V gene data show CDR1 as KGHSH and CDR2 as LQKENI. Written as DNA, the CDR3 is TGTGCCAGCTCACCATTCAGCGGAGCAACTAATGAAAAACTGTTTTTT. Translation: CASSPFSGATNEKLFF.